This T cell receptor (beta chain) is from a study of blood T cell repertoires in COVID-19. Study-level background: Researchers got acute and convalescent COVID-19 samples from the United States, Italy and Spain. T cells, B-cell-depleted T cells, or PBMCs provided the cDNA or gDNA that served as material.

In the original analysis: The authors estimated nucleated cell counts from reference gene primer amplification. The method was immunoSEQ multiplex PCR; TCRdb's version includes in-frame clones alone and lacks a portion of them. For V, J and clone size, that table is used; D and trimming come from the DNA. This sample has around 220,000 clones, with over 75% found just once. Germline V CDR1 and CDR2: DFQATT, SNEGSKA (reference sequence). Germline trimming cut 3 bases from V and 4 bases from J; bases unmatched to any gene: 14. The CDR3 has 17 amino acids. This chain links TRBV20-1 with TRBJ1-3, with 8 bases identical to TRBD1. This clonotype was sampled from a middle-aged man with acute or convalescent COVID-19. The sequenced sample consisted of peripheral blood. The CDR3 is CSASLYTGQVIGNTIYF. In DNA form, the CDR3 reads TGCAGTGCTAGTCTCTACACGGGACAGGTTATCGGAAACACCATATATTTT.